This T cell receptor beta chain was identified in a study of T cell responses to AZD1222 COVID-19 vaccine (dated by TCRdb to the early 2020s). About the study as a whole: A total of just over 230 trial participants underwent TCR sequencing, of whom nearly 210 received two doses of AZD1222 and about 26 received two doses of the MenACWY control vaccine. Trial participants were enrolled into age subgroups of 18-55, 56-69 and 70-plus years, which contained approximately 150, 28 and 58 TCR-sequenced participants, respectively. Findings and caveats that apply to the study as a whole: Participants were mostly white British, with more females than males. The authors suggested clonal diversity may have been underestimated. Because no samples from the day 14 peak response were available, repertoires could be characterized only after the peak T cell response. Vaccine-associated CD4 TCRs spanned the whole spike protein, with dominant responses in regions 160-218 and 743-854. Spike-specific TCR breadth and depth rose significantly after two AZD1222 doses compared with day 0 and with MenACWY recipients. The 56-69-year group was small, and its depth increase did not reach significance, likely because of low power. Conclusions about previously exposed vaccinees are limited because only six or seven AZD1222 recipients were SARS-CoV-2 seropositive at baseline. Nearly half of unique spike-specific TCRs reportedly recognized epitopes outside regions mutated in the B.1.351 and B.1.1.7 variants.

Inclusive of the bounding cysteine and phenylalanine, the CDR3 is 15 residues long. The retained sequence is limited to the CDR3, 45 bases, with the frame set at the first base. CDR1 LGHDT and CDR2 YNNKEL are derived from the germline V gene (reference sequence). The junction carries 16 bases between V and J, which are trimmed by 5 bases and 2 bases respectively. The CDR3 regions of human TCRbeta chains were analyzed by immunosequencing. In the paper's pipeline: TCRs in the repertoires were matched against a reference library of SARS-CoV-2-specific TCRs that had been generated with the MIRA antigen-specificity platform. Breadth was defined as the fraction of unique TCRs that were SARS-CoV-2-associated. Depth was defined as the fraction of total T cells that were SARS-CoV-2-associated. Using the MIRA data, each spike-specific TCR was mapped to the spike region that the TCR reacts to and placed in a CD4 or CD8 class. Log10-transformed breadth and depth values were compared by one-way ANOVA with Sidak's multiple comparisons tests. TCRdb provides this immuneACCESS table in a form limited to in-frame rearrangements. Some clones are lacking; in checked studies, under half of them reflect an unresolved V gene, and why the rest are absent is not known. V and J calls and clone size are given by that table; D and trimming were obtained from the DNA. Here the sample has about 140,000 clones; around 83% occur a single time. The top ten constitute about 5.4% of the sample.

Taken with the paper, the label for time point translates to: about 28 days (+/-7) after the second vaccine dose. AZD1222 recipients given second doses at about 4 weeks or at about 12 weeks were pooled, since spike-specific TCR depth and breadth were not found to differ between the two schedules. The vaccinee samples were drawn from two UK trials, COV001 and COV002, one of which was a single-blind randomized controlled phase 2/3 trial testing AZD1222 (ChAdOx1 nCoV-19) in healthy adults. For TCRbeta chain sequencing, PBMC samples from trial participants were taken at day 0 and at day 28 after the second dose. Of note for this clone: Its recognized antigen is unknown. Per-base quality was not reported, and no clone a single base away is much larger than it.

Specimen: peripheral blood, collected 28 days after the second AZD1222 dose. The sequence joins TRBV3-1 (or the pseudogene TRBV3-2) to TRBJ2-7; the D gene assignment is ambiguous. This receptor was identified in an adult who received the AZD1222 COVID-19 vaccine. DNA sequence: TGTGCCAGCAGCTCGACTGCAAAAGGGACCTACGAGCAGTACTTC. The encoded protein is CASSSTAKGTYEQYF.